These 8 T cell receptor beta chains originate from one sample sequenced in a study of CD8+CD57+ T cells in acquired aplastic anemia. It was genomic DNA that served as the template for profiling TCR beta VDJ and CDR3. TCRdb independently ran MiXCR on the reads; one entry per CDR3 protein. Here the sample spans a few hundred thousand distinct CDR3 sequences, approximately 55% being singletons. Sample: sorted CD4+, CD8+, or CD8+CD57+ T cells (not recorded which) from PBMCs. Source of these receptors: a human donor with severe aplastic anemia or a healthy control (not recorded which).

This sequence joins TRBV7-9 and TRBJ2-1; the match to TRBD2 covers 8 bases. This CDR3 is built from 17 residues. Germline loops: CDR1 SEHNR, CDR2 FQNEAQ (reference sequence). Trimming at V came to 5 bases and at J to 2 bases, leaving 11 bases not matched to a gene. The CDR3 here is CASSPTRTSSPYNEQFF. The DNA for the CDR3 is TGTGCCAGCAGCCCCACCAGGACTAGCTCCCCCTACAATGAGCAGTTCTTC.

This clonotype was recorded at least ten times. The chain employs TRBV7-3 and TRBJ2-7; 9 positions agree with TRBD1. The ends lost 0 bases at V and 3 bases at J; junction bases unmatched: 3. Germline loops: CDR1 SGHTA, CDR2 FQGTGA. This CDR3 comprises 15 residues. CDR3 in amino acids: CASSLTGGQGYEQYF. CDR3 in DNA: TGTGCCAGCAGCTTAACGGGGGGACAGGGCTACGAGCAGTACTTC.

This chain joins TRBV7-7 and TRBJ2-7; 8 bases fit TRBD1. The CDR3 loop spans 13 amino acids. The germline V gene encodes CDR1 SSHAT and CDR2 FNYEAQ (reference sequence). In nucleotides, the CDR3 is TGTGCTTCGCGGGACAGGACCTTGGGCGAGCAGTACTTC. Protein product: CASRDRTLGEQYF.

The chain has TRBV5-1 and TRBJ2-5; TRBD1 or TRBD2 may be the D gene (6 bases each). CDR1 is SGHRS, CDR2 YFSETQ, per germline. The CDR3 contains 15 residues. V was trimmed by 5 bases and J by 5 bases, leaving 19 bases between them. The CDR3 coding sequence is TGCGCCAGCAGAGAGTATGGGGGGCGCGAGGAGACCCAGTACTTC. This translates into CASREYGGREETQYF.

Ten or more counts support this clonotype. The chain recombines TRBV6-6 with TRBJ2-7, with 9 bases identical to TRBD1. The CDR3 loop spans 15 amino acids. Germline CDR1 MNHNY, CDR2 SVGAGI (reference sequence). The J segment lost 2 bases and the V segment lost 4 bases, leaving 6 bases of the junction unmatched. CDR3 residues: CASSSGQGFPYEQYF. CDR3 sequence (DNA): TGTGCCAGCAGTTCGGGACAGGGATTTCCCTACGAGCAGTACTTC.

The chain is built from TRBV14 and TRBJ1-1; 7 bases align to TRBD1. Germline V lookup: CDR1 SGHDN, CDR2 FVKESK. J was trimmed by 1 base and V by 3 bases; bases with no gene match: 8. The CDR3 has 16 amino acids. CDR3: CASSQVQGRRNTEAFF. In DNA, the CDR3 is TGTGCCAGCAGCCAGGTACAGGGGCGGCGGAACACTGAAGCTTTCTTT.

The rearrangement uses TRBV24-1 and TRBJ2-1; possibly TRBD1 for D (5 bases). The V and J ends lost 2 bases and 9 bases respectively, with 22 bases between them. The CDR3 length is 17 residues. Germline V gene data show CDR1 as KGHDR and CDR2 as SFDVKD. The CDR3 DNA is TGTGCCACCAGTGATTCCTTGGGGCGTCGCGGTATTGCTGAGCAGTTCTTC. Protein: CATSDSLGRRGIAEQFF.

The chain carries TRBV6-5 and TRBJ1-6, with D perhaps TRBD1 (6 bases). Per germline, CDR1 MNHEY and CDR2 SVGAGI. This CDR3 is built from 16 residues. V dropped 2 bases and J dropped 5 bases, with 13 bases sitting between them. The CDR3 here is CASSYGTPGNNSPLHF. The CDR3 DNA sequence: TGTGCCAGCAGTTACGGGACACCGGGAAATAATTCACCCCTCCACTTT.